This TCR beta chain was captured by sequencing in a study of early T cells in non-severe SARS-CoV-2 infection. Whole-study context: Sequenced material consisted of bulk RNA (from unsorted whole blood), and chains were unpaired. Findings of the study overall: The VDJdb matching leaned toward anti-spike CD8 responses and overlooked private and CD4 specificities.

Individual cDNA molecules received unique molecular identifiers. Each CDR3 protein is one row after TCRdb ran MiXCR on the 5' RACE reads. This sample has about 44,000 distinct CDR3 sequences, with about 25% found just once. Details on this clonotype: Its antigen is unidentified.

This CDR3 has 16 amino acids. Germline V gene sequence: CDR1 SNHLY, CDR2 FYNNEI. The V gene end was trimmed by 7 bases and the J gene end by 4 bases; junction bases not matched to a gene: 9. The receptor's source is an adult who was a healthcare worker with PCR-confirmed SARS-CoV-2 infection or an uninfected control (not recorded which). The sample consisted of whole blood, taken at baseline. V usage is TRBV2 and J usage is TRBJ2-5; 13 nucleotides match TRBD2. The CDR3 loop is CASTPGLAGPRETQYF. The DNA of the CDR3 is TGTGCCAGCACTCCGGGACTAGCGGGGCCCCGAGAGACCCAGTACTTC.